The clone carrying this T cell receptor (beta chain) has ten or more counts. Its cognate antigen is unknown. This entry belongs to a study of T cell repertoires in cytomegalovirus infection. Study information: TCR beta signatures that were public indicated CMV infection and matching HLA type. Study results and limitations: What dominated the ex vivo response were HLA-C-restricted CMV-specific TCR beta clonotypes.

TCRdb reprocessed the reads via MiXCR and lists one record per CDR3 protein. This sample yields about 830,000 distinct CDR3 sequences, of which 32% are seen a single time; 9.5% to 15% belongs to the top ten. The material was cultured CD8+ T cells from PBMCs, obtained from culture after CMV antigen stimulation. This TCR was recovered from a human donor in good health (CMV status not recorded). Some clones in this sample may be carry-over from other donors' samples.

The CDR3 coding sequence is TGTGCCAGCAGCCCAACAGGAGAGGGGCCCCAGCATTTT. This gives the protein CASSPTGEGPQHF. The chain has TRBV7-4 and TRBJ1-5, with a tentative D call TRBD1 (5 bases). V dropped 5 bases and J dropped 9 bases, with 14 bases sitting between them. This CDR3 is 13 amino acids long. CDR1 is SGHVT, CDR2 SQSDAQ, per germline.